The next 8 T cell receptor beta chains were all read from a single sample in a study of OX40 agonist ivuxolimab in advanced cancers. The repertoire was sequenced with immunoSEQ multiplex PCR; TCRdb's copy has only in-frame clones and lacks some. The sample consists of roughly 33,000 clones, over 60% of them appearing once. This specimen consisted of CD4+ or CD8+ T cells sorted from blood, obtained in a trial of the OX40 agonist ivuxolimab. The origin of the receptors is an adult with an advanced solid tumor such as melanoma, head and neck, liver or kidney cancer.

CDR3 in DNA: TGTGCCATCAGTGAGTCGACTCCAGGGGCTAATTCACCCCTCCACTTT. This translates into CAISESTPGANSPLHF. The chain combines TRBV10-3 with TRBJ1-6; D possibly corresponds to TRBD1 (6 bases). The CDR3 runs to 16 residues. Trimming pared 0 bases from V and 6 bases from J, leaving 12 bases between. Germline V CDR1 and CDR2: ENHRY, SYGVKD.

In its sample, this clone was seen a few times. The rearrangement links TRBV7-9 to TRBJ2-7; D might be TRBD2 (5 bases). Trimming shortened V by 3 bases and J by 2 bases, and 8 bases separated the two germline ends. Germline V lookup: CDR1 SEHNR, CDR2 FQNEAQ (reference sequence). The CDR3 sequence is 13 residues long. CDR3 DNA: TGTGCCAGCAGCTTTCCGGAGGCCTACGAGCAGTACTTC. This translates into CASSFPEAYEQYF.

This chain joins TRBV7-6 and TRBJ2-1; D is unresolved. The CDR3 loop spans 17 amino acids. Germline V gives CDR1 SGHVS, CDR2 FNYEAQ. V lost 2 bases and J lost 3, with 17 bases in between. This CDR3 reads CASSLRIWLNSYNEQFF. In DNA form, the CDR3 reads TGTGCCAGCAGCTTAAGGATTTGGCTGAATAGCTACAATGAGCAGTTCTTC.

The V and J genes are TRBV29-1 and TRBJ1-2; D remains unclear. This CDR3 has 13 residues. Germline-derived CDR1 and CDR2 are SQVTM and ANQGSEA. Deletions cut 5 bases from V and 0 bases from J, with 10 bases between. Here the CDR3 DNA reads TGCAGCGTTTCCCAGACACCTAACTATGGCTACACCTTC. Its protein is CSVSQTPNYGYTF.

This chain uses TRBV2 with TRBJ2-1, with 7 bases aligning to TRBD1. With 2 bases clipped from V and 9 bases from J, the junction kept 10 bases outside the gene matches. There are 15 residues in the CDR3. Germline V CDR1 and CDR2: SNHLY, FYNNEI. The CDR3 reads CASSERRNRGGEQFF. CDR3 nucleotide sequence: TGTGCCAGCAGTGAAAGGAGGAACAGGGGTGGTGAGCAGTTCTTC. The variable domain in full, completed from reference TRBV2 and TRBJ2-1, reads EPEVTQTPSHQVTQMGQEVILRCVPISNHLYFYWYRQILGQKVEFLVSFYNNEISEKSEIFDDQFSVERPDGSNFTLKIRSTKLEDSAMYFCASSERRNRGGEQFFGPGTRLTVL.

The CDR3, as DNA: TGTGCCAGCAGCTCCGGTGGGAGGTCGGAAGGCTACACCTTC. Its translation is CASSSGGRSEGYTF. The chain uses TRBV7-2 and TRBJ1-2; D remains ambiguous. The CDR3 consists of 14 residues. Germline assignment: CDR1 SGHTA and CDR2 FQGNSA. V shed 4 bases and J shed 8 bases, with 17 bases lying between them.

This chain uses TRBV28 with TRBJ1-1; no firm D call. The CDR3 contains 11 residues. Germline-derived CDR1 and CDR2 are MDHEN and SYDVKM. V lost 6 bases and J 7 bases, leaving 9 bases between the germline ends. The CDR3 loop reads CASSLGIEAFF. CDR3 in DNA: TGTGCCAGCAGCCTAGGGATTGAAGCTTTCTTT.

V is TRBV6-1 and J is TRBJ2-7, with no clear D. The CDR3 spans 10 residues. Trimming cost V 5 bases and J 6 bases, with 5 bases left between them. Germline CDR1 and CDR2: MNHNS and SASEGT. DNA of the CDR3: TGTGCCAGCAGTCTCTTCGAGCAGTACTTC. This sequence encodes CASSLFEQYF.